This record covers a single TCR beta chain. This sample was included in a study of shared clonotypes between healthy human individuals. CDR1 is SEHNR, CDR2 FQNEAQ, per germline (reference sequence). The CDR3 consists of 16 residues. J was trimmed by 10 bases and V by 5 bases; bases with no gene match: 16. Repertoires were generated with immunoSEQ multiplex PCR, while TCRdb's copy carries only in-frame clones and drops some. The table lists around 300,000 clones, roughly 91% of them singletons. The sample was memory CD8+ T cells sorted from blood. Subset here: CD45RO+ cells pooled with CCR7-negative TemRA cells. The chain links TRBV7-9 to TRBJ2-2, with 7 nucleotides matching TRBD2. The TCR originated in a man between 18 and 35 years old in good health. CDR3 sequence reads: CASSANPREILAELFF. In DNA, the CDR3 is TGTGCCAGCAGCGCAAACCCGCGGGAGATTCTGGCGGAGCTGTTTTTT.